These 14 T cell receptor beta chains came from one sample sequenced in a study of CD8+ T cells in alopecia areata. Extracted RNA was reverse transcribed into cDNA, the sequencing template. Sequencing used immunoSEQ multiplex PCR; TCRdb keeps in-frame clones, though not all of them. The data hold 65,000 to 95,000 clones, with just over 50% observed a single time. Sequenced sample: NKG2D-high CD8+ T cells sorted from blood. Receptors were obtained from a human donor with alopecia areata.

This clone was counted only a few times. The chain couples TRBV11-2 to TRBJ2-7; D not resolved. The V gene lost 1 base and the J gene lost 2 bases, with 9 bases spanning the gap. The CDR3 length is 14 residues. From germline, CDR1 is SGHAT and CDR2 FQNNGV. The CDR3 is CASSLVGQPYEQYF. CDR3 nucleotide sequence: TGTGCCAGCAGCTTAGTTGGGCAGCCCTACGAGCAGTACTTC.

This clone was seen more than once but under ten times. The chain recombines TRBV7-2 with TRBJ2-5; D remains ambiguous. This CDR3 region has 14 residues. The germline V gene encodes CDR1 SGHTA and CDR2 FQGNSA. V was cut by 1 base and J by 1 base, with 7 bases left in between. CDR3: CASSLVVFQETQYF. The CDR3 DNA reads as TGTGCCAGCAGCTTAGTGGTTTTCCAAGAGACCCAGTACTTC.

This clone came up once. The CDR3 sequence is CASSQLGNNNYGYTF. The CDR3 DNA reads as TGCGCCAGCAGCCAATTGGGGAATAACAACTATGGCTACACCTTC. The rearrangement uses TRBV4-3 and TRBJ1-2, with unresolved D. Between the trimmed V and J ends, which lost 2 bases and 2 bases, there was a span of 12 bases. The germline CDR1 and CDR2 sequences are LGHNA and YSLEER. The CDR3 is made up of 15 amino acids.

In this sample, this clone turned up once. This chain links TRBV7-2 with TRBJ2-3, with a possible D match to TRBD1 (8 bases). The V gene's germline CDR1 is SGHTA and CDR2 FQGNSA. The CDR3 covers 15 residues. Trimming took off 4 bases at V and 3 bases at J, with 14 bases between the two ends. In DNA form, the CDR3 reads TGTGCCAGCAGCTCAGAACAGGGGGGGACAGATACGCAGTATTTT. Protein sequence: CASSSEQGGTDTQYF.

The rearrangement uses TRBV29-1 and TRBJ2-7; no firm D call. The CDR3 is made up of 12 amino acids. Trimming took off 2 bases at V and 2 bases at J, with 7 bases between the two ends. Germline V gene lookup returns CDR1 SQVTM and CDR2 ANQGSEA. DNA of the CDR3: TGCAGCGTTGAATTCGACACCTACGAGCAGTACTTC. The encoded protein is CSVEFDTYEQYF.

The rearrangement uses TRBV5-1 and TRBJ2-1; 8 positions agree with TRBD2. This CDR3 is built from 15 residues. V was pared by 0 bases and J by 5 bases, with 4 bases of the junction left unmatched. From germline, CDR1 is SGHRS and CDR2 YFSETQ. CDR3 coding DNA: TGCGCCAGCAGCTTGGGAGCGGGGGAAAACAATGAGCAGTTCTTC. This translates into CASSLGAGENNEQFF.

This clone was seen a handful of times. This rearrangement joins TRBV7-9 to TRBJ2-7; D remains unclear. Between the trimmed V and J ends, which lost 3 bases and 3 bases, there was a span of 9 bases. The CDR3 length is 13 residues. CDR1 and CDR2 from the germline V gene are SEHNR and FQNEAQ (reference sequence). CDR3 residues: CASSFVRDYEQYF. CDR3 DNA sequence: TGTGCCAGCAGCTTTGTGAGAGACTACGAGCAGTACTTC.

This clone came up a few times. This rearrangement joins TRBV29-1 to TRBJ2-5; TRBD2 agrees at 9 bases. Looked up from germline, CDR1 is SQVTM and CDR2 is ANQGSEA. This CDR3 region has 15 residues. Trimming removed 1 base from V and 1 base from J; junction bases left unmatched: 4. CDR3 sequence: CSVEGAAGGQETQYF. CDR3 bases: TGCAGCGTTGAAGGTGCAGCGGGGGGCCAAGAGACCCAGTACTTC.

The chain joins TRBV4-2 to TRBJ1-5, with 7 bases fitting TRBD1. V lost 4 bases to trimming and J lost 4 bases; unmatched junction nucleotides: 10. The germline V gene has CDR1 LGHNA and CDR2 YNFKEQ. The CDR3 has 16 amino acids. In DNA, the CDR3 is TGTGCCAGCAGCCCGACAGGGTTGAACGGGAATCAGCCCCAGCATTTT. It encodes CASSPTGLNGNQPQHF.

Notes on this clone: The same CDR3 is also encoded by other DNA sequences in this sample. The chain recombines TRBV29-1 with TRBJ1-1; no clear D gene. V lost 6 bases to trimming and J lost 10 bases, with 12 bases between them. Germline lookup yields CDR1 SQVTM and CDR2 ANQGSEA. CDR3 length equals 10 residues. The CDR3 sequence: CSVEVRGAFF. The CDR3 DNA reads TGCAGCGTGGAGGTTCGTGGAGCTTTCTTT.

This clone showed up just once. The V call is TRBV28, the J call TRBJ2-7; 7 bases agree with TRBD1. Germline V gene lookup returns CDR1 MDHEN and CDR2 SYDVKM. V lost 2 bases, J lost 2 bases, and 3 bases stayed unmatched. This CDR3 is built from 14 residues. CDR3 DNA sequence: TGTGCCAGCAGTTTACGGGACAGACCCTACGAGCAGTACTTC. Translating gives CASSLRDRPYEQYF.

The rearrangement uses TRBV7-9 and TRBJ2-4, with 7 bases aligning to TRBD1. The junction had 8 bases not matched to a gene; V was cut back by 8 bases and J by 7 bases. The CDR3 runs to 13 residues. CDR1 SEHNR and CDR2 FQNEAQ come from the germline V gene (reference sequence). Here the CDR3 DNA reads TGTGCCAGCGGAACCGGGACAGTGAACATTCAGTACTTC. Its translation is CASGTGTVNIQYF.

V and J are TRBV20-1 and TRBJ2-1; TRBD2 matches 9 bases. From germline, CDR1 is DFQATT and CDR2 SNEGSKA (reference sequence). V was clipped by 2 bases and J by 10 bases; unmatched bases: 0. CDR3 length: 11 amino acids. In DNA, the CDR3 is TGCAGTGCTAGACTAGCGGGAGAGCAGTTCTTC. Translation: CSARLAGEQFF.

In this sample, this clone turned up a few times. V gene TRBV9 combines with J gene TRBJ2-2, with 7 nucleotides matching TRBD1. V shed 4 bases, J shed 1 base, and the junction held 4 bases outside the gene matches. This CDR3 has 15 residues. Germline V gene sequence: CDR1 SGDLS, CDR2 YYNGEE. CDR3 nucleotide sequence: TGTGCCAGCAGCACTTGGACAGGGAACACCGGGGAGCTGTTTTTT. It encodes CASSTWTGNTGELFF. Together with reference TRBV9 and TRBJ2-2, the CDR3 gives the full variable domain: DSGVTQTPKHLITATGQRVTLRCSPRSGDLSVYWYQQSLDQGLQFLIQYYNGEERAKGNILERFSAQQFPDLHSELNLSSLELGDSALYFCASSTWTGNTGELFFGEGSRLTVL.